The T cell receptor (beta chain) described here comes from a study of T cells in localized non-small cell lung cancer. Assay: immunoSEQ multiplex PCR; the TCRdb copy retains only in-frame clones and omits some. The repertoire includes about 78,000 clones, about 83% of them detected once, and over 2.5% sits in the top ten. Sequencing used peripheral blood, obtained before any cancer treatment. This clonotype was obtained from a man between 35 and 75 years old with stage I lung adenocarcinoma.

The CDR3 coding sequence is TGTGCCAGCAGCTCGTCGGGGACCCAGTACTTC. Protein: CASSSSGTQYF. V and J are TRBV7-7 and TRBJ2-5; D gene unclear. Germline CDR1 SSHAT, CDR2 FNYEAQ (reference sequence). The CDR3 is made up of 11 amino acids. Trimming took off 4 bases at V and 7 bases at J, with 7 bases between the two ends.